This T cell receptor beta chain derives from a study of cytomegalovirus exposure and HLA in healthy donors. On the study more broadly: From donors who were HLA-typed, an early data release held about 85 million unique TCRs.

There are a few counts of this clone. The antigen is not known. PCR employed 60 Vbeta and 13 Jbeta primers. Sequencing was performed with immunoSEQ multiplex PCR; in TCRdb, only in-frame clones are kept and a portion is missing. The sample carries approximately 240,000 clones, 77% recorded once. Overall study findings and caveats: TCR beta sequences reportedly predicted the HLA-A and HLA-B alleles of most subjects accurately. Across all donors, roughly uniform sequencing depth was an assumption of the presence/absence analyses.

Germline CDR1 is MGHDK and CDR2 is SYGVNS. The CDR3 contains 17 residues. V trimming: 8 bases; J trimming: 5 bases; junction bases outside the gene matches: 19. The receptor comes from a woman aged 60-70 years in good health and CMV-seropositive. Input material: PBMCs. The chain uses TRBV25-1 and TRBJ1-2; 8 positions match TRBD1. In DNA form, the CDR3 reads TGTGCCAGCCAACTCCCGGACAGGGACGGGGTTAGTTATGGCTACACCTTC. It encodes CASQLPDRDGVSYGYTF.